Reported below is one T cell receptor beta chain. Germline CDR1 reads LNHDA; CDR2 reads SQIVND (reference sequence). This CDR3 comprises 14 residues. V dropped 6 bases and J dropped 3 bases, with 15 bases sitting between them. This entry comes from a study of brain metastases from non-small cell lung cancer. Libraries were prepared by immunoSEQ multiplex PCR; TCRdb keeps only in-frame clonotypes and omits some of them. The sample lists 2,200 or so clones, under 90% occurring once. The sequenced sample was tumor-adjacent normal tissue. The clonotype originates from a donor aged 40 or older with non-small cell lung cancer. J is TRBJ2-7 and V is TRBV19; possible D gene TRBD1, 5 bases. The chain's CDR3 is CASRISTVDYEQYF. The CDR3 coding sequence is TGTGCCAGTAGAATTTCGACAGTAGACTACGAGCAGTACTTC.